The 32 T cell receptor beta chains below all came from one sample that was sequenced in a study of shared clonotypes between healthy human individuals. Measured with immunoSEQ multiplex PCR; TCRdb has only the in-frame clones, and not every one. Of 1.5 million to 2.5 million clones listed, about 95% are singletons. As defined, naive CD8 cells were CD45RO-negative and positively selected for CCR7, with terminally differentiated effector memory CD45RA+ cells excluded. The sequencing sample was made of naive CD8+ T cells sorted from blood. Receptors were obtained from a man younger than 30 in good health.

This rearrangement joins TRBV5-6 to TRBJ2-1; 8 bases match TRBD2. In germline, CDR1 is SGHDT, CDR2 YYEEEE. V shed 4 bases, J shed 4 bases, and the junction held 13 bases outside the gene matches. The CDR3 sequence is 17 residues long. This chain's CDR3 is CASSPSRTSHEYNEQFF. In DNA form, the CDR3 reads TGTGCCAGCAGCCCGAGCAGGACTAGCCATGAATACAATGAGCAGTTCTTC.

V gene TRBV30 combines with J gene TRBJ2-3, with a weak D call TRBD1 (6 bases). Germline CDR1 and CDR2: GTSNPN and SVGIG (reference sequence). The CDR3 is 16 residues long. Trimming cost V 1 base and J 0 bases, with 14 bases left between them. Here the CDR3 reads CAWSADSDFSTDTQYF. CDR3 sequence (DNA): TGTGCCTGGAGTGCGGACAGCGACTTTAGCACAGATACGCAGTATTTT.

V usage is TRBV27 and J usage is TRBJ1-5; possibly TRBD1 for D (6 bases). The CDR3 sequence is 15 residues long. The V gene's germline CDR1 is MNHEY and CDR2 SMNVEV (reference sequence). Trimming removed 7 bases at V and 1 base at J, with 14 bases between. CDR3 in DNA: TGTGCCAGCAACACAGGGCTTTTAAGCAATCAGCCCCAGCATTTT. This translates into CASNTGLLSNQPQHF.

The CDR3 loop is CASSYSPASNEKLFF. The CDR3, as DNA: TGTGCCAGCAGTTACTCGCCGGCATCTAATGAAAAACTGTTTTTT. The chain carries TRBV6-6 and TRBJ1-4; D remains ambiguous. Germline V gene data show CDR1 as MNHNY and CDR2 as SVGAGI (reference sequence). Trimming took off 0 bases at V and 3 bases at J, with 8 bases between the two ends. The CDR3 is made up of 15 amino acids.

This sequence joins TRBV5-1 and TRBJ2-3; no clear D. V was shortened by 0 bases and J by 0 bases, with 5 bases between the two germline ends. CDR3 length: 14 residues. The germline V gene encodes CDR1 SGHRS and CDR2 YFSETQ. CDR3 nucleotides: TGCGCCAGCAGCTTGGCTGAGAGCACAGATACGCAGTATTTT. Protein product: CASSLAESTDTQYF.

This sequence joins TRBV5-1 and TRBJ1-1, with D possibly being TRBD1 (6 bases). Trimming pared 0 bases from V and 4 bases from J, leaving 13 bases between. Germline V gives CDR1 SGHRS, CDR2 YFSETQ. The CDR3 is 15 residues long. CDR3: CASSLDGGLGTEAFF. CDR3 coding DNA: TGCGCCAGCAGCTTGGATGGGGGGCTCGGCACTGAAGCTTTCTTT. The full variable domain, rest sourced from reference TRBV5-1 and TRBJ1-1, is KAGVTQTPRYLIKTRGQQVTLSCSPISGHRSVSWYQQTPGQGLQFLFEYFSETQRNKGNFPGRFSGRQFSNSRSEMNVSTLELGDSALYLCASSLDGGLGTEAFFGQGTRLTVV.

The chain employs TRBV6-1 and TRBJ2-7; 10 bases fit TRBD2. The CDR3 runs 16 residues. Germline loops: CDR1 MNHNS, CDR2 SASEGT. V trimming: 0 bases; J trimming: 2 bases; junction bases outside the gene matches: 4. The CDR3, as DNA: TGTGCCAGCAGTGAAGCGCTAGCGGGGGCCGCCTACGAGCAGTACTTC. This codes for CASSEALAGAAYEQYF.

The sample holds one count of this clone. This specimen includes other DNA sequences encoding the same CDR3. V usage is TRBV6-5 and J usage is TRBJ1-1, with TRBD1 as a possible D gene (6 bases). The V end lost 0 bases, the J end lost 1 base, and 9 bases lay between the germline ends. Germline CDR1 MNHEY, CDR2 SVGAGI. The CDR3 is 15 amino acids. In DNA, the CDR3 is TGTGCCAGCAGTTACTCGTCACAGGGGAACACTGAAGCTTTCTTT. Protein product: CASSYSSQGNTEAFF.

CDR3 in amino acids: CATATSYEQYF. DNA of the CDR3: TGTGCCACCGCGACTAGCTACGAGCAGTACTTC. The chain is built from TRBV28 and TRBJ2-7; weak D call: TRBD2 (6 bases). Per germline, CDR1 MDHEN and CDR2 SYDVKM. This CDR3 is 11 amino acids long. With 10 bases removed from V and 3 bases from J, the gap between germline ends came to 10 bases.

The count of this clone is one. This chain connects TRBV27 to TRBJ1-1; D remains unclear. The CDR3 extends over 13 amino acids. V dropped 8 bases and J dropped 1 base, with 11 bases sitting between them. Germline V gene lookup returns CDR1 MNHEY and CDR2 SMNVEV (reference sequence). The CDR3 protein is CASAIAKNTEAFF. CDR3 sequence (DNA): TGTGCCAGCGCGATCGCAAAGAACACTGAAGCTTTCTTT.

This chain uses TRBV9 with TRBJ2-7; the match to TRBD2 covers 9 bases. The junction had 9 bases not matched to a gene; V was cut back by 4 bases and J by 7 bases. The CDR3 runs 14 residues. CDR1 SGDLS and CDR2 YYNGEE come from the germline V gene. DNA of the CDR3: TGTGCCAGCAGCCACGGAGCGGGGGGCCCTGAGCAGTACTTC. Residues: CASSHGAGGPEQYF.

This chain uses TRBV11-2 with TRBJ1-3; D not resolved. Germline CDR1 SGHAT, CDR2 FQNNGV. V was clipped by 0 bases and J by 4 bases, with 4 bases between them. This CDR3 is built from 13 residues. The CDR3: CASSLDRGNTIYF. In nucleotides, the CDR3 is TGTGCCAGCAGCTTAGACCGAGGAAACACCATATATTTT.

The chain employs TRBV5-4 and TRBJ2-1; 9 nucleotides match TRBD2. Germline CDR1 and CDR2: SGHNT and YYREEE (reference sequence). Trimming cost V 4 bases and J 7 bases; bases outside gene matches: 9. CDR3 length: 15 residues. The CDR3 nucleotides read TGTGCCAGCAGCGATGTGACGCTAGCGGGAAATGAGCAGTTCTTC. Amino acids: CASSDVTLAGNEQFF.

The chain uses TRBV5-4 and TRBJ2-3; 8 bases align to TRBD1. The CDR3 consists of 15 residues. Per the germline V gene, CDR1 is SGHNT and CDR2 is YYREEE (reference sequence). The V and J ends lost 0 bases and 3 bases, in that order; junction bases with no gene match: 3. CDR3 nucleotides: TGTGCCAGCAGCTTGGGACAGGGGATGACAGATACGCAGTATTTT. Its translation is CASSLGQGMTDTQYF.

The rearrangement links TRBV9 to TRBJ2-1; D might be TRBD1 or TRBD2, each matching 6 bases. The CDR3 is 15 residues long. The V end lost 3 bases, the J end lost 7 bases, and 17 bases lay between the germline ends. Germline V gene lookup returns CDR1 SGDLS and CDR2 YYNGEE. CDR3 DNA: TGTGCCAGCAGCGGTGGGGCGGGACAACAGAATGAGCAGTTCTTC. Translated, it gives CASSGGAGQQNEQFF.

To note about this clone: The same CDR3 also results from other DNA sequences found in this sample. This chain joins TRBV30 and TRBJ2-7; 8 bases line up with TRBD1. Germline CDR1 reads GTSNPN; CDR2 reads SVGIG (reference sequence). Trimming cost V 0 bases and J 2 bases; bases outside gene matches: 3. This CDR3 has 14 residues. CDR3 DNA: TGTGCCTGGAGTGTTGGGACAGGAGCCTACGAGCAGTACTTC. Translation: CAWSVGTGAYEQYF.

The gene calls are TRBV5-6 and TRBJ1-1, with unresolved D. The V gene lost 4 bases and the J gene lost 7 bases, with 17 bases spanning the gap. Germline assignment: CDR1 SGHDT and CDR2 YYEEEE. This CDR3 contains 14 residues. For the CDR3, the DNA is TGTGCCAGCAGCCCTGGGTGGGAGGGTGGTGAAGCTTTCTTT. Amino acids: CASSPGWEGGEAFF.

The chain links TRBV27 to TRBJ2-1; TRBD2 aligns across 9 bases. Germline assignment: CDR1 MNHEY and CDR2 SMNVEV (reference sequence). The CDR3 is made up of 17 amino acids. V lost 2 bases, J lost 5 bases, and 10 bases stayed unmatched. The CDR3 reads CASSLLGASGTNNEQFF. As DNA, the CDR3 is TGTGCCAGCAGTTTACTGGGTGCTAGCGGGACCAACAATGAGCAGTTCTTC.

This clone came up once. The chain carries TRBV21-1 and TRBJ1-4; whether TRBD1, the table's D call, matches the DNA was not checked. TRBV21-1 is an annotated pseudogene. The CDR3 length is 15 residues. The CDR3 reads CASSGKGATNEKLFF. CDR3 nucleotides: TGTGCCAGCAGCGGAAAGGGGGCAACTAATGAAAAACTGTTTTTT.

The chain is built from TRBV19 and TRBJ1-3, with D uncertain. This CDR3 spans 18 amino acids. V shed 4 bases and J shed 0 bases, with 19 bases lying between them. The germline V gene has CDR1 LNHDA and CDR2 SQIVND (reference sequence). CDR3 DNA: TGTGCCAGTAGTACCTATCGTCTGGAGGCGAACTCTGGAAACACCATATATTTT. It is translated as CASSTYRLEANSGNTIYF.

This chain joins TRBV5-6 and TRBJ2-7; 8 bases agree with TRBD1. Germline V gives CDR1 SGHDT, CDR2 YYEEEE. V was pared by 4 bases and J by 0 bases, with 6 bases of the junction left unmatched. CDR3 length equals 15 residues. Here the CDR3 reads CASSLGQEPSYEQYF. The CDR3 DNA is TGTGCCAGCAGCCTGGGACAGGAACCCTCCTACGAGCAGTACTTC.

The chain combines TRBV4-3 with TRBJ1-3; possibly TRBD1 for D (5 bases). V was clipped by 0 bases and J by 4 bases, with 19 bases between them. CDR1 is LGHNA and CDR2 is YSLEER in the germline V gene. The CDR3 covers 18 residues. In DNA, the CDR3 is TGCGCCAGCAGCCAAGATCCTTCTTGGGACGCTAAGGGAAACACCATATATTTT. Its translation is CASSQDPSWDAKGNTIYF.

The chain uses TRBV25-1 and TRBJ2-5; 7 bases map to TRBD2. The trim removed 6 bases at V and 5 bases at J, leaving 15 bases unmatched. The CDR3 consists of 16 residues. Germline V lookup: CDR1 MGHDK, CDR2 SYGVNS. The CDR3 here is CASRPTFGRELETQYF. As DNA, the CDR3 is TGTGCCAGCAGGCCCACTTTTGGGCGGGAGCTGGAGACCCAGTACTTC. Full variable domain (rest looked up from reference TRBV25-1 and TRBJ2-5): EADIYQTPRYLVIGTGKKITLECSQTMGHDKMYWYQQDPGMELHLIHYSYGVNSTEKGDLSSESTVSRIRTEHFPLTLESARPSHTSQYLCASRPTFGRELETQYFGPGTRLLVL.

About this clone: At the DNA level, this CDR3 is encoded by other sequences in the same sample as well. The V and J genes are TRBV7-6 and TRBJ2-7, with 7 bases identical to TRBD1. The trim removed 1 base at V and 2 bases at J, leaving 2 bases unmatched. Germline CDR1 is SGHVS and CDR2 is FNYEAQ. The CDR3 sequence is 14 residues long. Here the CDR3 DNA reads TGTGCCAGCAGCTTAGGGACAGGCACCTACGAGCAGTACTTC. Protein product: CASSLGTGTYEQYF.

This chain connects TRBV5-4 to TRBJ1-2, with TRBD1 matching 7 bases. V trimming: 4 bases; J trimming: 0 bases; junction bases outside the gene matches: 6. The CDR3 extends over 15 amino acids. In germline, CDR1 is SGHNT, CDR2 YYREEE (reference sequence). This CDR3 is CASSLTGYTNYGYTF. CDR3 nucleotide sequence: TGTGCCAGCAGCCTGACAGGGTACACTAACTATGGCTACACCTTC.

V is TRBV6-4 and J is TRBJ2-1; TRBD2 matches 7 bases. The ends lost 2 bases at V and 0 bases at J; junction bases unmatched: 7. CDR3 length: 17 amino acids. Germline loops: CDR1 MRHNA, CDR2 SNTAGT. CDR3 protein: CASSDKGGSTSYNEQFF. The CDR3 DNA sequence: TGTGCCAGCAGTGACAAGGGCGGGAGTACCTCCTACAATGAGCAGTTCTTC.

CDR3 protein: CASSPGGKNYGYTF. CDR3 nucleotide sequence: TGTGCCAGCAGCCCTGGGGGGAAAAACTATGGCTACACCTTC. The gene calls are TRBV13 and TRBJ1-2; D is perhaps TRBD1 (5 bases). The CDR3 contains 14 residues. The germline V gene encodes CDR1 PRHDT and CDR2 FYEKMQ (reference sequence). Trimming pared 5 bases from V and 2 bases from J, leaving 12 bases between. The full variable domain, in which reference TRBV13 and TRBJ1-2 provide the parts outside the CDR3, is AAGVIQSPRHLIKEKRETATLKCYPIPRHDTVYWYQQGPGQDPQFLISFYEKMQSDKGSIPDRFSAQQFSDYHSELNMSSLELGDSALYFCASSPGGKNYGYTFGSGTRLTVV.

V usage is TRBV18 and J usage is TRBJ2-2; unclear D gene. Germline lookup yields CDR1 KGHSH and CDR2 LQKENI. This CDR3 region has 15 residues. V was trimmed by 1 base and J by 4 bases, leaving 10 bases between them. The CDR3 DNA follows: TGTGCCAGCTCACCACTCGGAGTAGGCACCGGGGAGCTGTTTTTT. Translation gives CASSPLGVGTGELFF.

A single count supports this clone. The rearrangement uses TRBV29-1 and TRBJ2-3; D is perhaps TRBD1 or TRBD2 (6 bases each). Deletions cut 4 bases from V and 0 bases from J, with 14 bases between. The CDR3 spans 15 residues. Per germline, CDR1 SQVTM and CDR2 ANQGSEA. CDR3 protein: CSVGGGLDSTDTQYF. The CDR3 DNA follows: TGCAGCGTTGGAGGGGGACTGGATAGCACAGATACGCAGTATTTT.

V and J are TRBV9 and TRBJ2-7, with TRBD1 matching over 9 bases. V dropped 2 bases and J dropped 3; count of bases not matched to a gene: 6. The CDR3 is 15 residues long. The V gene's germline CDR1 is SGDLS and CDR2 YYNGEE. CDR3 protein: CASSVDGTGLYEQYF. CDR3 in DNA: TGTGCCAGCAGCGTCGACGGGACAGGGCTCTACGAGCAGTACTTC.

CDR3 in amino acids: CAWSEDLNEKLFF. The CDR3 nucleotides read TGTGCCTGGAGTGAGGACCTTAATGAAAAACTGTTTTTT. The chain recombines TRBV30 with TRBJ1-4; D unresolved. This CDR3 spans 13 amino acids. Trimming removed 1 base from V and 4 bases from J, with 7 bases in between. The germline CDR1 and CDR2 sequences are GTSNPN and SVGIG (reference sequence).

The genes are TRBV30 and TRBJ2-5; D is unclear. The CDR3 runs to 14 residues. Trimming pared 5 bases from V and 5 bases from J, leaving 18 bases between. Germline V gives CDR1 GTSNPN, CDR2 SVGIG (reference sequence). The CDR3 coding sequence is TGTGCCTGGGGCCCTGGAAATCCCGGGGAGACCCAGTACTTC. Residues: CAWGPGNPGETQYF.